One and the same sample provided the 9 T cell receptor delta chains below, sequenced in a study of DNA immune sequencing with unique molecular identifiers. All 8 TRDV and 4 TRDJ genes were targeted in 32-plex amplification of genomic DNA. In approximately 3 barcoding PCR cycles, molecules received a 12-nucleotide UMI, then adapter PCR followed. TCRdb re-processed the multiplex PCR reads using CATT. This table has thousands of delta-chain clones, around a fifth appearing once. The sample taken for sequencing was gamma-delta T cells from PBMCs. These receptors were obtained from a human donor in good health.

The sample holds a few counts of this clone. The V gene is TRDV2, the J gene TRDJ1, with D possibly matching TRDD3 (6 bases). There are 14 residues in the CDR3. Germline V gene lookup returns CDR1 GEAIGNYY and CDR2 EKD. Trimming cost V 1 base and J 0 bases, with 8 bases left between them. CDR3 DNA sequence: TGTGCCTGTGACACGCTGGGGTACACCGATAAACTCATCTTT. Translated, it gives CACDTLGYTDKLIF.

Of note for this clone: It is unclear where the CDR3 begins or ends on the DNA, so no DNA is shown, and the CDR3 is as TCRdb lists it. The gene calls are TRAV29/DV5 and TRDJ1; TRDD3, the table's D call, lacks a check against the DNA. From germline, CDR1 is NSMFDY and CDR2 ISSIKDK. Ends included, the CDR3 has 22 residues. The CDR3 reads CSVLLCSKRKVFPNAGTDKLIF.

This clone was seen only once. The genes are TRDV1 and TRDJ1; 8 bases are a match to TRDD3. The CDR3 is made up of 23 amino acids. V lost 0 bases and J lost 0; bases outside the gene matches: 24. Per germline, CDR1 TSWWSYY and CDR2 QGS. CDR3 nucleotide sequence: TGTGCTCTTGGGGAACTTGCCGGAAGGCCAGTGTACTGGGGGTTTTCAGACACCGATAAACTCATCTTT. Translation: CALGELAGRPVYWGFSDTDKLIF.

By proportion, this clone is large. The chain carries TRDV1 and TRDJ1; D perhaps matches TRDD3 (5 bases). The CDR3 has 20 amino acids. Trimming cost V 1 base and J 2 bases, with 26 bases left between them. CDR1 is TSWWSYY and CDR2 is QGS in the germline V gene. CDR3 residues: CALGEQPPFWWGSKTDKLIF. The CDR3 bases are TGTGCTCTTGGGGAACAGCCCCCATTCTGGTGGGGTTCGAAAACCGATAAACTCATCTTT.

The chain joins TRDV1 to TRDJ1; 12 positions match TRDD3. J lost 3 bases, V lost 2 bases, and 25 bases had no gene match. Germline V gene sequence: CDR1 TSWWSYY, CDR2 QGS. The CDR3 sequence is 23 residues long. In DNA form, the CDR3 reads TGTGCTCTTGGGGAAGGTAAGACTTCCGGCTGGGGGATACGAGGGCACCTTCCCGATAAACTCATCTTT. Protein product: CALGEGKTSGWGIRGHLPDKLIF.

As regards this clone: A far larger clone lies a single base away; this is likely a read error. The V call is TRDV1, the J call TRDJ1; D possibly corresponds to TRDD3 (5 bases). Germline loops: CDR1 TSWWSYY, CDR2 QGS. The CDR3 consists of 21 residues. The CDR3 coding sequence is TGTGCTCTTGGGTACATCGCTTCAGCCTGTTTCAGGATAAAGTACACCGATATACTCATCTTT. Translation: CALGYIASACFRIKYTDILIF.

This clone is termed medium-sized. Other nucleotide sequences from this sample produce the same CDR3. J is TRDJ1 and V is TRDV2; tentative D call: TRDD3 (6 bases). Germline V gene lookup returns CDR1 GEAIGNYY and CDR2 EKD. The CDR3 runs to 18 residues. Trimming stripped 0 bases from V and 0 bases from J, with 19 bases between. CDR3 loop: CACDTVRGGRPYTDKLIF. CDR3 coding DNA: TGTGCCTGTGACACCGTACGGGGGGGACGCCCGTACACCGATAAACTCATCTTT.

This clone counts as medium-sized. The gene calls are TRDV1 and TRDJ1, with 8 bases identical to TRDD3. CDR1 and CDR2 from the germline V gene are TSWWSYY and QGS. V dropped 0 bases and J dropped 7; count of bases not matched to a gene: 37. The CDR3 runs 25 residues. The CDR3 coding sequence is TGTGCTCTTGGGGAACTCTCGACTACGCCGAAAAAACATCCCTTGCCGTGGGGGATTGGGGGTAAACTCATCTTT. Its translation: CALGELSTTPKKHPLPWGIGGKLIF.

This clone was counted between two and nine times. A far larger clone is just one base off, so this is likely a read error. This sequence joins TRDV2 and TRDJ1, with 9 bases that match TRDD3. The CDR3 spans 16 residues. Germline lookup yields CDR1 GEAIGNYY and CDR2 EKD. CDR3 amino acids: CARDGLLGEGTDKLIF. CDR3 DNA sequence: TGTGCCCGTGACGGACTACTGGGGGAAGGCACCGATAAACTCATCTTT.